The 32 T cell receptor beta chains given below trace back to one sample, sequenced in a study of shared clonotypes between healthy human individuals. Assay used: immunoSEQ multiplex PCR; TCRdb lists only in-frame clones, some missing. Among about 980,000 clones listed, 60% to 85% were seen once. The specimen sequenced was memory CD4+ T cells sorted from blood. Documented subset: CD45RA-negative fraction. Receptors were obtained from a young man in good health.

V gene TRBV5-5 combines with J gene TRBJ1-6; D not certain. The V gene's germline CDR1 is SGHKS and CDR2 YYEKEE (reference sequence). The CDR3 covers 15 residues. V was shortened by 0 bases and J by 8 bases, with 12 bases between the two germline ends. CDR3 nucleotide sequence: TGTGCCAGCAGCTTGGGGGCGCGGGTAGATTCACCCCTCCACTTT. Translating it yields CASSLGARVDSPLHF.

The rearrangement joins TRBV7-8 to TRBJ1-6; 9 bases agree with TRBD1. CDR3 length equals 14 residues. Germline lookup yields CDR1 SGHVS and CDR2 FQNEAQ. J was trimmed by 7 bases and V by 3 bases; bases with no gene match: 1. For the CDR3, the DNA is TGTGCCAGCAGCTTTGGGACAGGGAATTCACCCCTCCACTTT. Translated, it gives CASSFGTGNSPLHF.

This CDR3 is CASSIDRTSDTDTQYF. CDR3 sequence (DNA): TGTGCCAGTAGTATAGATAGGACTAGCGACACAGATACGCAGTATTTT. V gene TRBV19 combines with J gene TRBJ2-3; TRBD2 matches 9 bases. The CDR3 totals 16 residues. With 0 bases clipped from V and 2 bases from J, the junction kept 3 bases outside the gene matches. Germline V CDR1 and CDR2: LNHDA, SQIVND (reference sequence).

This chain links TRBV5-5 with TRBJ2-1, with no clear D. There are 15 residues in the CDR3. Germline V CDR1 and CDR2: SGHKS, YYEKEE (reference sequence). Deletions cut 3 bases from V and 0 bases from J, with 10 bases between. CDR3 loop: CASSYSQSSYNEQFF. The CDR3 DNA follows: TGTGCCAGCAGCTACTCCCAGAGCTCCTACAATGAGCAGTTCTTC.

J is TRBJ2-5 and V is TRBV5-6; no clear D gene. Germline values: CDR1 SGHDT, CDR2 YYEEEE. The length of the CDR3 is 14 residues. V gave up 0 bases and J gave up 4 bases, with 10 bases separating them. Here the CDR3 reads CASSLGLSRETQYF. The CDR3 bases are TGTGCCAGCAGCTTGGGTCTTAGTAGAGAGACCCAGTACTTC.

This clone was observed a few times. This sequence joins TRBV19 and TRBJ2-7, with 12 bases identical to TRBD1. The CDR3 sequence is 15 residues long. Germline V gene data show CDR1 as LNHDA and CDR2 as SQIVND (reference sequence). V was pared by 4 bases and J by 6 bases, with 7 bases of the junction left unmatched. Written as DNA, the CDR3 is TGTGCCAGTAGTAACGCCGGGACAGGGGGCAGCGAGCAGTACTTC. This encodes CASSNAGTGGSEQYF.

V is TRBV7-9 and J is TRBJ2-7, with 9 positions matching TRBD1. Germline CDR1 reads SEHNR; CDR2 reads FQNEAQ (reference sequence). With 5 bases clipped from V and 12 bases from J, the junction kept 5 bases outside the gene matches. The CDR3 covers 11 residues. The CDR3 nucleotides are TGTGCCAGCAGCGACGGGACAGGGACGTACTTC. This sequence encodes CASSDGTGTYF.

V and J are TRBV5-1 and TRBJ2-7; 8 bases are a match to TRBD1. CDR3 length: 14 amino acids. Germline lookup yields CDR1 SGHRS and CDR2 YFSETQ. V shed 0 bases, J shed 7 bases, and the junction held 6 bases outside the gene matches. The chain's CDR3 is CASSLGTGIGEQYF. The CDR3 nucleotides are TGCGCCAGCAGCTTGGGGACAGGGATTGGAGAGCAGTACTTC.

The chain recombines TRBV11-2 with TRBJ1-1, with D unclear. The CDR3 extends over 14 amino acids. Trimming took off 4 bases at V and 1 base at J, with 10 bases between the two ends. Germline CDR1 reads SGHAT; CDR2 reads FQNNGV. CDR3 DNA sequence: TGTGCCAGCAGCTCCCGGTCCGCGAACACTGAAGCTTTCTTT. This codes for CASSSRSANTEAFF.

The genes are TRBV5-6 and TRBJ1-3; weak D call: TRBD1 (5 bases). Germline V gives CDR1 SGHDT, CDR2 YYEEEE. This CDR3 has 16 amino acids. V was pared by 2 bases and J by 0 bases, with 12 bases between. The DNA of the CDR3 is TGTGCCAGCAGCTTTACCCCGGGACCCTCTGGAAACACCATATATTTT. Translation: CASSFTPGPSGNTIYF.

Comments on this clone: This sequence may be a read error, since a much larger clone differs from it by one base. Other DNA sequences in the same sample also yield this CDR3. This chain joins TRBV5-6 and TRBJ2-3; D might be TRBD1 (5 bases). Trimming stripped 0 bases from V and 0 bases from J, with 5 bases between. Germline lookup yields CDR1 SGHDT and CDR2 YYEEEE. This CDR3 has 14 residues. The DNA of the CDR3 is TGTGCCAGCAGCTTGGGACAGAGCACAGATACGCAGTATTTT. It specifies CASSLGQSTDTQYF.

This clone was observed a few times. V gene TRBV5-4 combines with J gene TRBJ2-3, with 7 nucleotides matching TRBD1. Germline loops: CDR1 SGHNT, CDR2 YYREEE (reference sequence). V lost 2 bases, J lost 4 bases, and 10 bases stayed unmatched. CDR3 size: 16 residues. CDR3 loop: CASSFPGDRVADTQYF. CDR3 sequence (DNA): TGTGCCAGCAGCTTTCCGGGCGACAGGGTGGCAGATACGCAGTATTTT.

This clone was recorded a few times. The chain has TRBV7-2 and TRBJ2-3; 8 positions match TRBD2. Germline lookup yields CDR1 SGHTA and CDR2 FQGNSA. The CDR3 totals 14 residues. V was clipped by 0 bases and J by 5 bases; unmatched bases: 1. CDR3 nucleotides: TGTGCCAGCAGCTTAGCTAGCGGGGTAGATACGCAGTATTTT. This encodes CASSLASGVDTQYF.

The chain has TRBV7-8 and TRBJ2-5, with D possibly TRBD2 on 6 matching bases. The end of the DNA is better explained by TRBJ2-7, so the J call may be wrong. Germline V gives CDR1 SGHVS, CDR2 FQNEAQ. This CDR3 has 14 amino acids. CDR3 sequence reads: CASSLSWRADEQYF. CDR3 nucleotides: TGTGCCAGCAGCTTATCGTGGAGGGCCGACGAGCAGTACTTC.

The rearrangement joins TRBV7-8 to TRBJ1-1, with D unclear. Germline loops: CDR1 SGHVS, CDR2 FQNEAQ. The CDR3 has 13 residues. V was pared by 3 bases and J by 3 bases, with 8 bases between. The CDR3 DNA is TGTGCCAGCAGCTTTAATCGAGACACTGAAGCTTTCTTT. Encoded protein: CASSFNRDTEAFF.

The J gene is TRBJ2-1, the V gene TRBV28; D gene ambiguous. The V end lost 4 bases, the J end lost 0 bases, and 13 bases lay between the germline ends. Germline V CDR1 and CDR2: MDHEN, SYDVKM. The CDR3 has 16 residues. For the CDR3, the DNA is TGTGCCAGCAGTTCATTCGTAGGGCGCTCCTACAATGAGCAGTTCTTC. Protein product: CASSSFVGRSYNEQFF.

The chain uses TRBV30 and TRBJ2-1, with D possibly being TRBD2 (6 bases). The germline V and J ends were trimmed by 1 base and 5 bases, with 9 bases remaining between them. This CDR3 spans 13 amino acids. Germline CDR1 GTSNPN, CDR2 SVGIG (reference sequence). The CDR3 sequence: CAWSGGGDNEQFF. DNA for the CDR3: TGTGCCTGGAGTGGCGGAGGGGACAATGAGCAGTTCTTC.

This clone was found a few times. The J gene is TRBJ2-5, the V gene TRBV6-6; D unclear. The V gene lost 6 bases and the J gene lost 13 bases, with 18 bases spanning the gap. This CDR3 region has 12 residues. CDR1 and CDR2 from the germline V gene are MNHNY and SVGAGI (reference sequence). CDR3: CASSQDQPIWYF. CDR3 DNA sequence: TGTGCCAGCAGCCAGGACCAGCCGATCTGGTACTTC.

This clone was seen once. The V and J genes are TRBV30 and TRBJ2-7; 10 nucleotides match TRBD1. The CDR3 has 15 amino acids. Germline CDR1 is GTSNPN and CDR2 is SVGIG (reference sequence). V dropped 1 base and J dropped 6; count of bases not matched to a gene: 9. CDR3 nucleotides: TGTGCCTGGAGTGCCCCCGGGACAGGGGCCTCCGAGCAGTACTTC. This gives the protein CAWSAPGTGASEQYF.

CDR3 region: CASSSSPESSYEQYF. As DNA, the CDR3 is TGTGCCAGCAGCTCGTCCCCCGAAAGCTCCTACGAGCAGTACTTC. The chain employs TRBV5-6 and TRBJ2-7, with D unclear. The CDR3 spans 15 residues. Trimming shortened V by 3 bases and J by 0 bases, and 13 bases separated the two germline ends. The germline gives CDR1 SGHDT, CDR2 YYEEEE.

The sample holds many counts of this clone. Other DNA variants within this sample encode the same CDR3. This rearrangement joins TRBV5-1 to TRBJ1-3; D call uncertain. Trimming left V 0 bases short and J 0 bases short, with 4 bases between. The CDR3 sequence is 14 residues long. Looked up from germline, CDR1 is SGHRS and CDR2 is YFSETQ. For the CDR3, the DNA is TGCGCCAGCAGCTTGGACGGCTCTGGAAACACCATATATTTT. Residues: CASSLDGSGNTIYF.

V gene TRBV10-3 combines with J gene TRBJ2-2; no clear D gene. The CDR3 sequence is 16 residues long. V gave up 0 bases and J gave up 0 bases, with 8 bases separating them. Germline loops: CDR1 ENHRY, CDR2 SYGVKD. CDR3 in DNA: TGTGCCATCAGTGAGTCCCGGCCCGCGAACACCGGGGAGCTGTTTTTT. Its protein is CAISESRPANTGELFF.

The rearrangement joins TRBV28 to TRBJ2-1; D not certain. The CDR3 has 15 residues. Germline assignment: CDR1 MDHEN and CDR2 SYDVKM. V lost 5 bases and J 8 bases, leaving 19 bases between the germline ends. The DNA for the CDR3 is TGTGCCAGCAGTCTCGCGGCGGTCGGACGATATGAGCAGTTCTTC. The encoded protein is CASSLAAVGRYEQFF.

The chain carries TRBV6-4 and TRBJ2-3; 9 bases match TRBD2. Per germline, CDR1 MRHNA and CDR2 SNTAGT. V lost 6 bases and J lost 1; bases outside the gene matches: 2. This CDR3 region has 14 residues. The CDR3 DNA reads as TGTGCCAGCAGCAGGACTAGCGGCACAGATACGCAGTATTTT. Translating it yields CASSRTSGTDTQYF.

This clone has just one count. The chain employs TRBV30 and TRBJ1-2, with D tentatively TRBD1 (5 bases). This CDR3 is built from 16 residues. Deletions cut 1 base from V and 1 base from J, with 16 bases between. Germline CDR1 is GTSNPN and CDR2 is SVGIG (reference sequence). CDR3 DNA sequence: TGTGCCTGGAGTGCCCGACCGGGACTTAATAACTATGGCTACACCTTC. Amino acid sequence: CAWSARPGLNNYGYTF.

The gene calls are TRBV2 and TRBJ1-5, with D possibly being TRBD1 (5 bases). The CDR3 has 13 residues. V lost 3 bases, J lost 6 bases, and 9 bases lay in between. Germline CDR1 is SNHLY and CDR2 is FYNNEI. Written as DNA, the CDR3 is TGTGCCAGCAGTGATCAGGGCGGTCAGCCCCAGCATTTT. It codes for CASSDQGGQPQHF.

On this clone itself: This same CDR3 is encoded by further DNA sequences in the sample. The J gene is TRBJ1-2, the V gene TRBV20-1; D is unresolved. The germline V and J ends were trimmed by 3 bases and 2 bases, with 4 bases remaining between them. This CDR3 has 11 residues. Germline values: CDR1 DFQATT, CDR2 SNEGSKA (reference sequence). As DNA, the CDR3 is TGCAGTGCTAGGATAAACTATGGCTACACCTTC. The encoded protein is CSARINYGYTF.

This clone has just a few counts. The V call is TRBV11-3, the J call TRBJ2-7; D tentatively reads TRBD1 or TRBD2 (5 bases each). Germline assignment: CDR1 SGHNT and CDR2 YENEEA. The CDR3 sequence is 13 residues long. V was shortened by 4 bases and J by 8 bases, with 15 bases between the two germline ends. The CDR3 loop reads CASSSVWDPKQYF. CDR3 DNA sequence: TGTGCCAGCAGCTCCGTTTGGGACCCCAAGCAGTACTTC.

This sequence joins TRBV5-1 and TRBJ1-1; no firm D call. Germline assignment: CDR1 SGHRS and CDR2 YFSETQ. CDR3 length equals 16 residues. V lost 3 bases to trimming and J lost 3 bases, with 18 bases between them. CDR3 DNA sequence: TGCGCCAGCAGCTGGACCGGAGGAGGGTCCTACACTGAAGCTTTCTTT. As protein: CASSWTGGGSYTEAFF.

The rearrangement joins TRBV14 to TRBJ1-2; TRBD1 might be the D (5 bases). Trimming took off 1 base at V and 4 bases at J, with 10 bases between the two ends. Germline values: CDR1 SGHDN, CDR2 FVKESK. This CDR3 has 14 amino acids. The CDR3 DNA reads as TGTGCCAGCAGCCAAGGTCAAAGGGGCTATGGCTACACCTTC. The encoded protein is CASSQGQRGYGYTF. Supplemented by reference TRBV14 and TRBJ1-2, the full variable domain reads EAGVTQFPSHSVIEKGQTVTLRCDPISGHDNLYWYRRVMGKEIKFLLHFVKESKQDESGMPNNRFLAERTGGTYSTLKVQPAELEDSGVYFCASSQGQRGYGYTFGSGTRLTVV.

The chain recombines TRBV29-1 with TRBJ1-4, with 7 bases fitting TRBD1. The germline gives CDR1 SQVTM, CDR2 ANQGSEA. This CDR3 has 13 amino acids. V lost 6 bases and J lost 1; bases outside the gene matches: 2. CDR3 coding DNA: TGCAGCGTCCCAGGGGGAACTAATGAAAAACTGTTTTTT. Translated: CSVPGGTNEKLFF.

The rearrangement uses TRBV6-1 and TRBJ1-2, with 9 bases lining up with TRBD1. This CDR3 is 14 amino acids long. Germline V lookup: CDR1 MNHNS, CDR2 SASEGT. Trimming at V came to 5 bases and at J to 2 bases, leaving 3 bases not matched to a gene. CDR3 coding DNA: TGTGCCAGCAGTAACACAGGGGGCAACTATGGCTACACCTTC. It yields the protein CASSNTGGNYGYTF.